This T cell receptor beta chain was identified during a study of shared clonotypes between healthy human individuals. Sequencing was performed with immunoSEQ multiplex PCR; in TCRdb, only in-frame clones are kept and a portion is missing. The repertoire holds roughly 700,000 clones, with roughly 91% as singletons. The TCR was taken from a man younger than 30 in good health. Some clones in this sample may be carry-over from other donors' samples. The sample consisted of memory CD8+ T cells from PBMCs. Subset denoted: CD45RO+ cells pooled with CCR7-negative TemRA cells.

The DNA for the CDR3 is TGTGCCAGCAGTGGATGGGGGGGTGGGTCTTTTGAGACCCAGTACTTC. Residues: CASSGWGGGSFETQYF. The chain links TRBV6-1 to TRBJ2-5; 7 bases are shared with TRBD2. This CDR3 is 16 amino acids long. V trimming: 4 bases; J trimming: 5 bases; junction bases outside the gene matches: 13. The V gene's germline CDR1 is MNHNS and CDR2 SASEGT.